These 13 T cell receptor beta chains were sequenced from one sample in a study of shared clonotypes between healthy human individuals. Clones were sequenced by immunoSEQ multiplex PCR, and TCRdb holds only the in-frame ones, with some missing. The sample contains over a million clones, roughly 96% of which appear only once. The sample comprised naive CD4+ T cells sorted from blood. Subset meaning: CD45RA+ positively selected. All receptors derive from a man younger than 40 in good health.

V gene TRBV28 combines with J gene TRBJ2-4, with a possible D match to TRBD1 (6 bases). The CDR3 runs 16 residues. V lost 0 bases to trimming and J lost 3 bases, with 12 bases between them. Germline V gene sequence: CDR1 MDHEN, CDR2 SYDVKM. This chain's CDR3 is CASSLWARDNKNIQYF. DNA of the CDR3: TGTGCCAGCAGTTTATGGGCGAGGGACAACAAAAACATTCAGTACTTC.

This chain links TRBV7-9 with TRBJ2-1, with D tentatively TRBD1 or TRBD2 (7 bases each). Trimming took off 2 bases at V and 9 bases at J, with 11 bases between the two ends. The CDR3 spans 13 residues. From germline, CDR1 is SEHNR and CDR2 FQNEAQ (reference sequence). The CDR3 DNA follows: TGTGCCAGCAGCTTAACAGGGGAGGGTGAGCAGTTCTTC. Amino acid sequence: CASSLTGEGEQFF. The full variable domain, rest sourced from reference TRBV7-9 and TRBJ2-1, is DTGVSQNPRHKITKRGQNVTFRCDPISEHNRLYWYRQTLGQGPEFLTYFQNEAQLEKSRLLSDRFSAERPKGSFSTLEIQRTEQGDSAMYLCASSLTGEGEQFFGPGTRLTVL.

As to this clone: The same CDR3 also results from other DNA sequences found in this sample. The V gene is TRBV20-1, the J gene TRBJ2-7; D unclear. Trimming left V 3 bases short and J 3 bases short, with 6 bases between. This CDR3 has 11 amino acids. Germline values: CDR1 DFQATT, CDR2 SNEGSKA (reference sequence). CDR3 in DNA: TGCAGTGCTAGTTCCAGCTACGAGCAGTACTTC. Its translation is CSASSSYEQYF.

This chain joins TRBV6-4 and TRBJ2-5; 7 bases agree with TRBD1. This CDR3 is built from 13 residues. Per germline, CDR1 MRHNA and CDR2 SNTAGT. The V and J ends lost 5 bases and 2 bases, in that order; junction bases with no gene match: 2. CDR3: CASSRTGQETQYF. The CDR3 DNA sequence: TGTGCCAGCAGTCGGACAGGTCAAGAGACCCAGTACTTC.

The rearrangement joins TRBV28 to TRBJ2-5, with 7 nucleotides matching TRBD2. There are 14 residues in the CDR3. Per the germline V gene, CDR1 is MDHEN and CDR2 is SYDVKM. The V gene end was trimmed by 3 bases and the J gene end by 5 bases; junction bases not matched to a gene: 6. The CDR3 reads CASSLTSPRETQYF. CDR3 coding DNA: TGTGCCAGCAGTTTGACTAGCCCAAGGGAGACCCAGTACTTC.

With respect to this clone: Other DNA variants within this sample encode the same CDR3. The chain combines TRBV5-1 with TRBJ2-3, with 10 bases matching TRBD2. The V and J ends lost 0 bases and 2 bases, in that order; junction bases with no gene match: 3. There are 16 residues in the CDR3. CDR1 is SGHRS and CDR2 is YFSETQ in the germline V gene. Here the CDR3 DNA reads TGCGCCAGCAGCTTGGGTCTAGCGGGAGACACAGATACGCAGTATTTT. Protein: CASSLGLAGDTDTQYF.

The CDR3 nucleotides read TGTGCCAGCAGCTTTTTGGTAGGCCTAGCGGGAAACAATGAGCAGTTCTTC. It translates to CASSFLVGLAGNNEQFF. The J gene is TRBJ2-1, the V gene TRBV7-2; TRBD2 matches 9 bases. Trimming at V came to 3 bases and at J to 5 bases, leaving 11 bases not matched to a gene. Per the germline V gene, CDR1 is SGHTA and CDR2 is FQGNSA. This CDR3 is built from 17 residues.

The chain has TRBV7-2 and TRBJ2-7; no reliable D call. The CDR3 has 13 amino acids. V was trimmed by 1 base and J by 7 bases, leaving 11 bases between them. Germline V lookup: CDR1 SGHTA, CDR2 FQGNSA. CDR3 sequence reads: CASSLGFSREQYF. CDR3 coding DNA: TGTGCCAGCAGCTTAGGGTTCTCGCGTGAGCAGTACTTC.

The chain recombines TRBV7-9 with TRBJ2-4; 7 nucleotides line up with TRBD2. This CDR3 spans 19 amino acids. The trim removed 3 bases at V and 4 bases at J, leaving 18 bases unmatched. CDR1 SEHNR and CDR2 FQNEAQ come from the germline V gene (reference sequence). CDR3 nucleotides: TGTGCCAGCAGCTTCCTGGCGGGAGACTCCGTTGTGCCGAAAAACATTCAGTACTTC. Amino acid sequence: CASSFLAGDSVVPKNIQYF.

The rearrangement links TRBV28 to TRBJ2-2; 10 nucleotides align to TRBD1. Germline lookup yields CDR1 MDHEN and CDR2 SYDVKM. The V gene end was trimmed by 4 bases and the J gene end by 7 bases; junction bases not matched to a gene: 9. The CDR3 spans 16 residues. CDR3 DNA: TGTGCCAGCAGTTCGAAAGCGGGACAGGGGTACGGGGAGCTGTTTTTT. Encoded protein: CASSSKAGQGYGELFF.

The rearrangement joins TRBV5-1 to TRBJ1-1, with no clear D. Trimming cost V 0 bases and J 2 bases, with 11 bases left between them. CDR1 is SGHRS and CDR2 is YFSETQ in the germline V gene. This CDR3 region has 15 residues. This CDR3 reads CASSLAFRINTEAFF. The DNA for the CDR3 is TGCGCCAGCAGCTTGGCCTTCCGAATAAACACTGAAGCTTTCTTT.

This rearrangement joins TRBV10-1 to TRBJ2-1; D is ambiguous. The CDR3 is 9 residues long. Between the trimmed V and J ends, which lost 5 bases and 15 bases, there was a span of 8 bases. Per germline, CDR1 WNHNN and CDR2 SYGVQD (reference sequence). Here the CDR3 reads CASSKDPFF. In DNA form, the CDR3 reads TGCGCCAGCAGTAAAGATCCGTTCTTC.

The V gene is TRBV28, the J gene TRBJ2-7; TRBD2 aligns across 7 bases. The CDR3 is 12 amino acids. Germline assignment: CDR1 MDHEN and CDR2 SYDVKM. The CDR3 region is CATTSVLNEQYF. In nucleotides, the CDR3 is TGTGCTACCACTAGCGTTCTCAACGAGCAGTACTTC.